The T cell receptor beta chain described here comes from a study of blood T cell repertoires in COVID-19. Study-wide context: Whether acute or convalescent, the COVID-19 samples came from the United States, Italy and Spain.

The CDR3 covers 14 residues. The germline gives CDR1 MDHEN, CDR2 SYDVKM. V gave up 6 bases and J gave up 0 bases; unmatched junction bases: 4. Profiled with immunoSEQ multiplex PCR; TCRdb holds only in-frame clones, not every one. This repertoire shows about 200,000 clones, approximately 84% found once; its top ten account for 6.9%. This clone showed up just a few times. What was sequenced was peripheral blood. The chain recombines TRBV28 with TRBJ1-2; 7 bases align to TRBD1. The sequence was obtained from a human donor with acute or convalescent COVID-19. The donor label of this sample is uncertain. CDR3 loop: CASRRGQSNYGYTF. CDR3 coding DNA: TGTGCCAGCAGACGGGGACAGTCTAACTATGGCTACACCTTC.